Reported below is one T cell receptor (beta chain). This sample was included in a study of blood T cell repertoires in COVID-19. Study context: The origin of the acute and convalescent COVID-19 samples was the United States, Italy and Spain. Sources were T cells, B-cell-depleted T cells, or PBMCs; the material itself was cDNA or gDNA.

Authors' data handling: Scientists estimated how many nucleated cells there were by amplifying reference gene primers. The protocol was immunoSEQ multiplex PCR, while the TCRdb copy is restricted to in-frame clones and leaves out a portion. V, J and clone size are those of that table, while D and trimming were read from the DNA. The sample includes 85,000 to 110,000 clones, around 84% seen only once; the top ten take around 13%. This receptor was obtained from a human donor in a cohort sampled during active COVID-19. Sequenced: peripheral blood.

CDR3 region: CASSLEGADTQYF. CDR3 bases: TGTGCCAGCAGCTTGGAGGGGGCAGATACGCAGTATTTT. The V call is TRBV5-6, the J call TRBJ2-3; perhaps TRBD1 as D (6 bases). The V and J ends lost 0 bases and 4 bases respectively, with 6 bases between them. Germline V gene data show CDR1 as SGHDT and CDR2 as YYEEEE. The CDR3 runs 13 residues.